Listed here are 17 T cell receptor beta chains from one sample, sequenced in a study of shared clonotypes between healthy human individuals. The data were produced by immunoSEQ multiplex PCR, yet TCRdb's version contains in-frame clones alone and is incomplete. The sample consists of some 2,500,000 clones, roughly 93% of them appearing once. The sequenced material came from naive CD4+ T cells from PBMCs. Noted subset: CD45RA+ positively selected. These receptors were taken from a man aged 18 to 35 in good health. Some clones in this sample may be carry-over from other donors' samples.

This clone appeared once. The chain joins TRBV7-3 to TRBJ2-1, with 12 bases fitting TRBD2. CDR3 size: 18 residues. V was pared by 1 base and J by 9 bases, with 13 bases of the junction left unmatched. Looked up from germline, CDR1 is SGHTA and CDR2 is FQGTGA. The CDR3 coding sequence is TGTGCCAGCAGCTTAAGCGGTACTAGCGGGAGGCTGGGTGCTGAGCAGTTCTTC. It encodes CASSLSGTSGRLGAEQFF.

The rearrangement joins TRBV7-6 to TRBJ1-4; 10 bases are shared with TRBD1. Looked up from germline, CDR1 is SGHVS and CDR2 is FNYEAQ. There are 16 residues in the CDR3. V lost 4 bases, J lost 8 bases, and 10 bases stayed unmatched. The CDR3 loop is CASSSLRGQGNEKLFF. In nucleotides, the CDR3 is TGTGCCAGCAGCTCCCTTCGGGGACAGGGGAACGAAAAACTGTTTTTT.

The chain has TRBV5-1 and TRBJ2-7; the match to TRBD1 covers 9 bases. The CDR3 contains 16 residues. J gave up 3 bases and V 0 bases, and 7 bases lay outside the gene matches. CDR1 SGHRS and CDR2 YFSETQ come from the germline V gene. The CDR3 region has the DNA TGCGCCAGCAGCTTGGGGCTCGGGACAGGGTTCTACGAGCAGTACTTC. Amino acids: CASSLGLGTGFYEQYF.

The CDR3 DNA is TGCGCCAGCAACGGGGTGGGACACACGAACACTGAAGCTTTCTTT. This translates into CASNGVGHTNTEAFF. This sequence joins TRBV5-1 and TRBJ1-1; possible D gene TRBD1, 6 bases. The CDR3 has 15 residues. V lost 6 bases to trimming and J lost 1 base, with 16 bases between them. Germline CDR1 is SGHRS and CDR2 is YFSETQ.

V is TRBV6-5 and J is TRBJ2-7; a weak D match, TRBD2 (5 bases). Per germline, CDR1 MNHEY and CDR2 SVGAGI. V was shortened by 10 bases and J by 3 bases, with 16 bases between the two germline ends. The CDR3 runs 13 residues. CDR3 nucleotide sequence: TGTGCCACCGGTCGGACTCCCTTCTACGAGCAGTACTTC. It specifies CATGRTPFYEQYF.

The rearrangement uses TRBV19 and TRBJ2-1; no definite D call. This CDR3 contains 8 residues. Trimming removed 11 bases at V and 8 bases at J, with 4 bases between. Germline CDR1 LNHDA, CDR2 SQIVND (reference sequence). In DNA form, the CDR3 reads TGTGCCGGCGATGAGCAGTTCTTC. Translated: CAGDEQFF.

The chain joins TRBV6-6 to TRBJ1-1; no firm D call. This CDR3 spans 16 amino acids. V was pared by 0 bases and J by 6 bases, with 17 bases between. In germline, CDR1 is MNHNY, CDR2 SVGAGI (reference sequence). The CDR3 DNA follows: TGTGCCAGCAGTTACTCGATGATTCGGGGAGTTCCTGAAGCTTTCTTT. It specifies CASSYSMIRGVPEAFF.

The V call is TRBV5-1, the J call TRBJ1-1, with a tentative D call TRBD1 (6 bases). The CDR3 sequence is 13 residues long. V lost 6 bases and J lost 3, with 12 bases in between. In germline, CDR1 is SGHRS, CDR2 YFSETQ. The CDR3 region is CASNYKGDTEAFF. In DNA form, the CDR3 reads TGCGCCAGCAACTATAAGGGGGACACTGAAGCTTTCTTT.

The chain links TRBV11-2 to TRBJ2-7; D uncertain. CDR1 is SGHAT, CDR2 FQNNGV, per germline. This CDR3 is 13 amino acids long. Trimming left V 7 bases short and J 4 bases short, with 14 bases between. CDR3 in amino acids: CASTSPSVYEQYF. The CDR3 DNA reads TGTGCCAGCACCTCTCCGAGTGTTTACGAGCAGTACTTC.

The chain employs TRBV9 and TRBJ2-1, with 9 bases fitting TRBD2. V was clipped by 1 base and J by 2 bases; unmatched bases: 10. Germline loops: CDR1 SGDLS, CDR2 YYNGEE. There are 18 residues in the CDR3. CDR3 sequence: CASSVMGGRAGTYNEQFF. CDR3 in DNA: TGTGCCAGCAGCGTAATGGGCGGGAGGGCCGGCACCTACAATGAGCAGTTCTTC.

The rearrangement uses TRBV2 and TRBJ2-7, with D uncertain. Germline assignment: CDR1 SNHLY and CDR2 FYNNEI. The CDR3 is 11 residues long. The V and J ends lost 6 bases and 3 bases respectively, with 6 bases between them. CDR3 protein: CASRALYEQYF. CDR3 bases: TGTGCCAGCAGGGCCCTCTACGAGCAGTACTTC.

The V and J genes are TRBV9 and TRBJ2-1; D uncertain. The CDR3 loop spans 13 amino acids. Trimming shortened V by 3 bases and J by 2 bases, and 6 bases separated the two germline ends. Germline V gene data show CDR1 as SGDLS and CDR2 as YYNGEE. CDR3 loop: CASSGTAYNEQFF. The CDR3 DNA follows: TGTGCCAGCAGCGGGACCGCCTACAATGAGCAGTTCTTC.

The chain joins TRBV5-1 to TRBJ2-7; 13 nucleotides align to TRBD2. The CDR3 sequence is 18 residues long. V shed 3 bases and J 1 base; nucleotides not matched to a gene: 10. CDR1 is SGHRS and CDR2 is YFSETQ in the germline V gene. CDR3 in DNA: TGCGCCAGCAGCTCCCGACTAGCGGGAGGCGATTTTTCCTACGAGCAGTACTTC. This encodes CASSSRLAGGDFSYEQYF.

As regards this clone: Other DNA sequences in this sample translate to the same CDR3. The genes are TRBV6-5 and TRBJ2-5; 8 bases line up with TRBD1. V trimming: 8 bases; J trimming: 2 bases; junction bases outside the gene matches: 4. The CDR3 runs to 13 residues. CDR1 and CDR2 from the germline V gene are MNHEY and SVGAGI. The CDR3 sequence is CASRRTGQETQYF. CDR3 sequence (DNA): TGTGCCAGCCGAAGGACAGGGCAAGAGACCCAGTACTTC.

The chain carries TRBV5-4 and TRBJ1-2, with TRBD1 matching 8 bases. The CDR3 is made up of 14 amino acids. Germline-derived CDR1 and CDR2 are SGHNT and YYREEE (reference sequence). The V gene end was trimmed by 7 bases and the J gene end by 3 bases; junction bases not matched to a gene: 8. The CDR3 DNA sequence: TGTGCCAGCTCCTCAGGGGGCTTGGACTATGGCTACACCTTC. It codes for CASSSGGLDYGYTF.

The gene calls are TRBV9 and TRBJ2-1, with D possibly matching TRBD1 (5 bases). V lost 3 bases to trimming and J lost 0 bases, with 19 bases between them. CDR1 and CDR2 from the germline V gene are SGDLS and YYNGEE. This CDR3 region has 18 residues. The CDR3 region has the DNA TGTGCCAGCAGCGCGCTAGGGGTGGCGGACCTCTCCTACAATGAGCAGTTCTTC. The encoded protein is CASSALGVADLSYNEQFF.

The CDR3 region is CASSPSGQGAGQPQHF. The CDR3 DNA is TGTGCCAGCTCACCTTCGGGACAGGGGGCTGGTCAGCCCCAGCATTTT. This rearrangement joins TRBV18 to TRBJ1-5; 12 nucleotides align to TRBD1. The V gene's germline CDR1 is KGHSH and CDR2 LQKENI. This CDR3 is built from 16 residues. The trim removed 3 bases at V and 6 bases at J, leaving 6 bases unmatched. Supplemented by reference TRBV18 and TRBJ1-5, the full variable domain reads NAGVMQNPRHLVRRRGQEARLRCSPMKGHSHVYWYRQLPEEGLKFMVYLQKENIIDESGMPKERFSAEFPKEGPSILRIQQVVRGDSAAYFCASSPSGQGAGQPQHFGDGTRLSIL.